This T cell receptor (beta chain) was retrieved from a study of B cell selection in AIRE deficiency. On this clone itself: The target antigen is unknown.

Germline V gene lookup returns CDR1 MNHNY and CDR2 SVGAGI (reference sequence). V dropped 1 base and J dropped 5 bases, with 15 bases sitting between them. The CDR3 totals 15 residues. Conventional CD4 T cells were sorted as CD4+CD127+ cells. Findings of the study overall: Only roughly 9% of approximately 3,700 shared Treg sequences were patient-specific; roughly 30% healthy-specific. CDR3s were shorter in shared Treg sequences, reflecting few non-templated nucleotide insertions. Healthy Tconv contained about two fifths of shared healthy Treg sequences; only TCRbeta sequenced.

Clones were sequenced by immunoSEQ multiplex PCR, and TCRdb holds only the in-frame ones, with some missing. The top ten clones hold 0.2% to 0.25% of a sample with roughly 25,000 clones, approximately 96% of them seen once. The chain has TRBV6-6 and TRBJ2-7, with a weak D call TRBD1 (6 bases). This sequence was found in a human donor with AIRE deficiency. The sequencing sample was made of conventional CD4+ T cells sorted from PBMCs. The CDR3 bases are TGTGCCAGCAGTTACTTAGAAACAGGGATCGACGAGCAGTACTTC. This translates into CASSYLETGIDEQYF.